The 15 T cell receptor beta chains below all came from one sample that was sequenced in a study of blood T cell repertoires in COVID-19. Sequenced by immunoSEQ multiplex PCR; TCRdb stores in-frame clones only, minus some. The sample lists about 53,000 clones, around nine tenths occurring once. Sequencing was done on a sample of peripheral blood. Receptors were obtained from a man aged 50-60 years with acute or convalescent COVID-19.

V gene TRBV28 combines with J gene TRBJ2-7; tentative D call: TRBD2 (6 bases). There are 14 residues in the CDR3. V was clipped by 3 bases and J by 3 bases, with 12 bases between them. Germline CDR1 reads MDHEN; CDR2 reads SYDVKM. In nucleotides, the CDR3 is TGTGCCAGCAGTTTTAGCGGAGGGCACTACGAGCAGTACTTC. Its translation is CASSFSGGHYEQYF. The variable domain in full, with the rest retrieved from reference TRBV28 and TRBJ2-7, is DVKVTQSSRYLVKRTGEKVFLECVQDMDHENMFWYRQDPGLGLRLIYFSYDVKMKEKGDIPEGYSVSREKKERFSLILESASTNQTSMYLCASSFSGGHYEQYFGPGTRLTVT.

The chain employs TRBV12-3 or TRBV12-4 and TRBJ2-7; D perhaps matches TRBD2 (5 bases). V lost 2 bases to trimming and J lost 6 bases, with 8 bases between them. CDR3 length: 12 amino acids. This chain's CDR3 is CASSLSGVEQYF. DNA for the CDR3: TGTGCCAGCAGTTTATCCGGGGTCGAGCAGTACTTC.

The chain has TRBV4-2 and TRBJ1-6; TRBD1 matches 9 bases. The CDR3 is 16 amino acids. J lost 7 bases, V lost 4 bases, and 8 bases had no gene match. Germline CDR1 reads LGHNA; CDR2 reads YNFKEQ. CDR3 sequence reads: CASSPPGQGDNSPLHF. CDR3 DNA sequence: TGTGCCAGCAGCCCGCCGGGACAGGGAGACAATTCACCCCTCCACTTT.

This clone occurred once. V is TRBV12-3 or TRBV12-4 and J is TRBJ1-1; D not certain. The V gene lost 8 bases and the J gene lost 2 bases, with 6 bases spanning the gap. The CDR3 totals 11 residues. The CDR3 DNA reads TGTGCCAGCCGAGTAAACACTGAAGCTTTCTTT. It yields the protein CASRVNTEAFF.

CDR3 nucleotides: TGTGCCAGCAGCTTAGTACGTCAGGGACTGACCGGAAACACCATATATTTT. Amino acids: CASSLVRQGLTGNTIYF. V usage is TRBV11-3 and J usage is TRBJ1-3; possible D gene TRBD1, 5 bases. Trimming left V 1 base short and J 4 bases short, with 17 bases between. The CDR3 has 17 amino acids. Germline V gene data show CDR1 as SGHNT and CDR2 as YENEEA.

V is TRBV9 and J is TRBJ2-7; TRBD1 agrees at 11 bases. In germline, CDR1 is SGDLS, CDR2 YYNGEE. The CDR3 runs 16 residues. V was pared by 1 base and J by 5 bases, with 8 bases of the junction left unmatched. CDR3 DNA sequence: TGTGCCAGCAGCGTAAGGCCCGGACAGGGGGCTCACGAGCAGTACTTC. Translation: CASSVRPGQGAHEQYF.

J is TRBJ1-3 and V is TRBV10-3, with D possibly TRBD1 on 6 matching bases. V was trimmed by 2 bases and J by 2 bases, leaving 13 bases between them. The germline V gene encodes CDR1 ENHRY and CDR2 SYGVKD. This CDR3 has 16 amino acids. The CDR3 loop reads CAISEGGTPPGNTIYF. For the CDR3, the DNA is TGTGCCATCAGTGAGGGGGGCACCCCGCCTGGAAACACCATATATTTT.

The rearrangement links TRBV20-1 to TRBJ1-5; maybe TRBD1 (5 bases). CDR1 DFQATT and CDR2 SNEGSKA come from the germline V gene (reference sequence). The CDR3 has 15 residues. V shed 3 bases and J shed 2 bases, with 14 bases lying between them. The CDR3 DNA is TGCAGTGCTAGTAGGGGCCTAGGAGGCAATCAGCCCCAGCATTTT. Translation gives CSASRGLGGNQPQHF.

The J gene is TRBJ2-3, the V gene TRBV5-1; 12 nucleotides agree with TRBD2. Per germline, CDR1 SGHRS and CDR2 YFSETQ. With V trimmed by 4 bases and J by 2 bases, 2 bases remained unmatched. CDR3 length: 15 amino acids. CDR3: CASSPSGRATDTQYF. Written as DNA, the CDR3 is TGCGCCAGCAGCCCTAGCGGGAGGGCCACAGATACGCAGTATTTT.

J is TRBJ2-3 and V is TRBV9, with a possible D match to TRBD2 (6 bases). The germline CDR1 and CDR2 sequences are SGDLS and YYNGEE. V was shortened by 3 bases and J by 5 bases, with 13 bases between the two germline ends. There are 14 residues in the CDR3. Here the CDR3 DNA reads TGTGCCAGCAGCGCACGCGGGGATCAAGATACGCAGTATTTT. Translation gives CASSARGDQDTQYF.

This clone was observed a handful of times. V usage is TRBV6-2 or TRBV6-3 and J usage is TRBJ2-1; TRBD2 might be the D (5 bases). Germline CDR1 reads MNHEY; CDR2 reads SVGEGT. V was shortened by 0 bases and J by 8 bases, with 17 bases between the two germline ends. The CDR3 extends over 16 amino acids. CDR3 DNA sequence: TGTGCCAGCAGTTACTCGAGGGATTACCCTGAGGATGAGCAGTTCTTC. Amino acids: CASSYSRDYPEDEQFF.

The V call is TRBV27, the J call TRBJ2-1; 8 bases are a match to TRBD1. The CDR3 contains 14 residues. The junction had 10 bases not matched to a gene; V was cut back by 5 bases and J by 10 bases. Germline CDR1 MNHEY, CDR2 SMNVEV (reference sequence). CDR3 bases: TGTGCCAGCAGTCTGGATCCGGGACAGGACGAGCAGTTCTTC. Translated, it gives CASSLDPGQDEQFF.

The chain carries TRBV11-2 and TRBJ2-2, with 7 bases that match TRBD2. Germline assignment: CDR1 SGHAT and CDR2 FQNNGV. J was trimmed by 1 base and V by 2 bases; bases with no gene match: 1. The length of the CDR3 is 15 residues. This chain's CDR3 is CASSLQRGNTGELFF. The DNA for the CDR3 is TGTGCCAGCAGCTTACAGCGGGGGAACACCGGGGAGCTGTTTTTT.

The chain is built from TRBV12-3 or TRBV12-4 and TRBJ1-1, with D unclear. This CDR3 spans 13 amino acids. Trimming cost V 6 bases and J 6 bases, with 14 bases left between them. As DNA, the CDR3 is TGTGCCAGCAGCCGCGGTTCCGGGTCTGAAGCTTTCTTT. Translating it yields CASSRGSGSEAFF.

This clone was counted a single time. The chain employs TRBV6-2 or TRBV6-3 and TRBJ2-3, with 9 bases aligning to TRBD2. J lost 5 bases, V lost 2 bases, and 2 bases had no gene match. Germline-derived CDR1 and CDR2 are MNHEY and SVGEGT. The CDR3 length is 14 residues. The CDR3 nucleotides are TGTGCCAGCAGTTACCTAGCGGGACAAGATACGCAGTATTTT. As protein: CASSYLAGQDTQYF.